These T cell receptor beta chains were read from a single sample in a study of blood T cell repertoires in COVID-19. Clones were sequenced by immunoSEQ multiplex PCR, and TCRdb holds only the in-frame ones, with some missing. The sample lists around 160,000 clones, 80% to 90% occurring once. Sequenced: peripheral blood. The receptors come from an elderly woman with acute or convalescent COVID-19. The CDR3 runs from the conserved cysteine through the conserved F or W. The order of the fields is CDR3 DNA, CDR3 protein, clone size, J gene, V gene, D gene. A D gene is named only where the DNA matches it firmly. A clone size is listed for some rows: how often the clone was seen (once, few, many), or a class if it is expanded.

CDR3 DNA: TGTGCCAGCACCTTAATTACAGGGGGAGAGCAGTTCTTC
CDR3 protein: CASTLITGGEQFF
clone size: NA
J gene: TRBJ2-1
V gene: TRBV12-3/TRBV12-4
D gene: TRBD1

CDR3 DNA: TGTGCCAGCAAGAAGGACAGGGCCTACAATCAGCCCCAGCATTTT
CDR3 protein: CASKKDRAYNQPQHF
clone size: NA
J gene: TRBJ1-5
V gene: TRBV6-7
D gene: TRBD1

CDR3 DNA: TGTGCCAGCAGTGATGCGGGAGCGGGCCTCTACAATGAGCAGTTCTTC
CDR3 protein: CASSDAGAGLYNEQFF
clone size: NA
J gene: TRBJ2-1
V gene: TRBV2
D gene: TRBD2

CDR3 DNA: TGTGCCAGTAGTCTAAACAGGGGAGTGGGCACCGGGGAGCTGTTTTTT
CDR3 protein: CASSLNRGVGTGELFF
clone size: NA
J gene: TRBJ2-2
V gene: TRBV19
D gene: TRBD1

CDR3 DNA: TGCGCCAGCAGCTTGTCAACTAGCGGGATATCTGAGCAGTTCTTC
CDR3 protein: CASSLSTSGISEQFF
clone size: NA
J gene: TRBJ2-1
V gene: TRBV5-1
D gene: TRBD2

CDR3 DNA: TGTGCCAGCAGCGTAGCTTTTAGCGGGGGGACTCAGTTCTTC
CDR3 protein: CASSVAFSGGTQFF
clone size: once
J gene: TRBJ2-1
V gene: TRBV9
D gene: TRBD2

CDR3 DNA: TGCGCCAGCAGCTTGTCAGGGCCAGAGATCACTGAAGCTTTCTTT
CDR3 protein: CASSLSGPEITEAFF
clone size: NA
J gene: TRBJ1-1
V gene: TRBV5-1
D gene: NA

CDR3 DNA: TGTGCCAGCAGCTCCGGACAGGGCACAGATACGCAGTATTTT
CDR3 protein: CASSSGQGTDTQYF
clone size: few
J gene: TRBJ2-3
V gene: TRBV5-8
D gene: TRBD1

CDR3 DNA: TGCGCCAGCAGCTTAAGCGCTAGCGGGGAGTACCAAGAGACCCAGTACTTC
CDR3 protein: CASSLSASGEYQETQYF
clone size: NA
J gene: TRBJ2-5
V gene: TRBV5-1
D gene: TRBD2

CDR3 DNA: TGTGCCAGCTCACCACCCAGTAGCTTATTCTCGGGAGAGCAGTTCTTC
CDR3 protein: CASSPPSSLFSGEQFF
clone size: NA
J gene: TRBJ2-1
V gene: TRBV18
D gene: NA

CDR3 DNA: TGTGCCAGCAGCCAGACAGACGACAATGAGCAGTTCTTC
CDR3 protein: CASSQTDDNEQFF
clone size: NA
J gene: TRBJ2-1
V gene: TRBV11-3
D gene: NA

CDR3 DNA: TGTGCCAGCTCACGTCCCGGGACAGGGGGATACTACGAGCAGTACTTC
CDR3 protein: CASSRPGTGGYYEQYF
clone size: NA
J gene: TRBJ2-7
V gene: TRBV18
D gene: TRBD1

CDR3 DNA: TGTGCTAGTGCCAAAACAGGGGGTGGGAATCAGCCCCAGCATTTT
CDR3 protein: CASAKTGGGNQPQHF
clone size: NA
J gene: TRBJ1-5
V gene: TRBV12-5
D gene: TRBD1

CDR3 DNA: TGCGCCAGCTCAGCCCCGGGGACAGGGGTTGTGAACACTGAAGCTTTCTTT
CDR3 protein: CASSAPGTGVVNTEAFF
clone size: NA
J gene: TRBJ1-1
V gene: TRBV5-1
D gene: TRBD1

CDR3 DNA: TGTGCCAGCAGCTTAGGGACTAGCGGGAGGGGTGAGCAGTTCTTC
CDR3 protein: CASSLGTSGRGEQFF
clone size: NA
J gene: TRBJ2-1
V gene: TRBV7-9
D gene: TRBD2

CDR3 DNA: TGTGCCAGCAGCAAAGTCCGGGGACTAGTAGGGGGAAGGGAGACCCAGTACTTC
CDR3 protein: CASSKVRGLVGGRETQYF
clone size: NA
J gene: TRBJ2-5
V gene: TRBV21-1
D gene: NA

CDR3 DNA: TGTGCCATCAGTGAGCGCCAGGGAAAGGGTAGCACAGATACGCAGTATTTT
CDR3 protein: CAISERQGKGSTDTQYF
clone size: NA
J gene: TRBJ2-3
V gene: TRBV10-3
D gene: NA

CDR3 DNA: TGTGCCAGCAGCTTCGGGGAGGGAAACACCATATATTTT
CDR3 protein: CASSFGEGNTIYF
clone size: NA
J gene: TRBJ1-3
V gene: TRBV9
D gene: NA

CDR3 DNA: TGCAGCGCATCACTAGCGACTACCTACGAGCAGTACTTC
CDR3 protein: CSASLATTYEQYF
clone size: NA
J gene: TRBJ2-7
V gene: TRBV29-1
D gene: TRBD2

CDR3 DNA: TGTGCTAGCAGCTTAGAGCTGGCTAGCGGGGGGGCAATTGCCTACGAGCAGTACTTC
CDR3 protein: CASSLELASGGAIAYEQYF
clone size: NA
J gene: TRBJ2-7
V gene: TRBV7-7
D gene: TRBD2

CDR3 DNA: TGCAGTGCTTTCGTGTTGGATACGCAGTATTTT
CDR3 protein: CSAFVLDTQYF
clone size: NA
J gene: TRBJ2-3
V gene: TRBV20-1
D gene: NA

CDR3 DNA: TGTGCCAGCAGTTACTCTCGGGACACTGAAGCTTTCTTT
CDR3 protein: CASSYSRDTEAFF
clone size: NA
J gene: TRBJ1-1
V gene: TRBV6-2/TRBV6-3
D gene: NA

CDR3 DNA: TGTGCCAGCAGCCGGACAGGGGCGTGGAATGGCTACACCTTC
CDR3 protein: CASSRTGAWNGYTF
clone size: NA
J gene: TRBJ1-2
V gene: TRBV5-4
D gene: TRBD1

CDR3 DNA: TGTGCCAGCAGCTCCGGGGGGACTAGCGGGACCTACGAGCAGTACTTC
CDR3 protein: CASSSGGTSGTYEQYF
clone size: NA
J gene: TRBJ2-7
V gene: TRBV5-4
D gene: TRBD2

CDR3 DNA: TGTGCCAGTATTGGGAGACAGGCTGCCCTAGATGGCTACACCTTC
CDR3 protein: CASIGRQAALDGYTF
clone size: NA
J gene: TRBJ1-2
V gene: TRBV19
D gene: NA

CDR3 DNA: TGTGCCAGCAAGTCCCCCGGGGGACAGGGGGCCTCTGGGGCCAACGTCCTGACTTTC
CDR3 protein: CASKSPGGQGASGANVLTF
clone size: few
J gene: TRBJ2-6
V gene: TRBV9
D gene: TRBD1

CDR3 DNA: TGTGCCAGTAGTATCCAGGGATCCTATGGCTACACCTTC
CDR3 protein: CASSIQGSYGYTF
clone size: NA
J gene: TRBJ1-2
V gene: TRBV19
D gene: NA

CDR3 DNA: TGTGCCAGTACTCGCAGAGGAGGGGGGGGGAGTATAGCTGAAGCTTTCTTT
CDR3 protein: CASTRRGGGGSIAEAFF
clone size: NA
J gene: TRBJ1-1
V gene: TRBV19
D gene: NA

CDR3 DNA: TGTGCCAGTAGTAAGAGGACAGGGGCCCCCTTGATCGGCTACACCTTC
CDR3 protein: CASSKRTGAPLIGYTF
clone size: NA
J gene: TRBJ1-2
V gene: TRBV19
D gene: TRBD1

CDR3 DNA: TGTGCCACCCAGGACAGTCCCACAGATACGCAGTATTTT
CDR3 protein: CATQDSPTDTQYF
clone size: NA
J gene: TRBJ2-3
V gene: TRBV27
D gene: NA